Each of the 20 T cell receptor beta chains below was sequenced from the same sample in a study of shared clonotypes between healthy human individuals. Only in-frame clones appear in the TCRdb table, and some are missing; sequencing was by immunoSEQ multiplex PCR. Counted here are roughly 2.2 million clones, 92% occurring once; the ten biggest clones make up 0.37%. Sequenced input: naive CD4+ T cells from PBMCs. Sample subset: CD45RA+ positively selected. These receptors were taken from a young man in good health. Some clones in this sample may be carry-over from other donors' samples.

The chain combines TRBV5-1 with TRBJ2-3; 9 positions match TRBD2. The CDR3 has 15 amino acids. The V gene's germline CDR1 is SGHRS and CDR2 YFSETQ. V shed 3 bases and J 2 bases; nucleotides not matched to a gene: 4. The CDR3 sequence is CASSWGLAFTDTQYF. CDR3 sequence (DNA): TGCGCCAGCAGCTGGGGACTAGCCTTCACAGATACGCAGTATTTT.

This clone has just one count. This chain uses TRBV6-6 with TRBJ2-7; D could derive from TRBD1 or TRBD2 (5 bases each). The CDR3 consists of 15 residues. Germline CDR1 and CDR2: MNHNY and SVGAGI (reference sequence). Trimming cost V 0 bases and J 6 bases, with 15 bases left between them. The CDR3 region has the DNA TGTGCCAGCAGTTACTCGGGGGAGCCTCCGTCCGAGCAGTACTTC. Amino acid sequence: CASSYSGEPPSEQYF.

V and J are TRBV6-5 and TRBJ1-1, with unresolved D. This CDR3 is 13 amino acids long. Germline V gene data show CDR1 as MNHEY and CDR2 as SVGAGI. V was pared by 5 bases and J by 1 base, with 8 bases between. In DNA form, the CDR3 reads TGTGCCAGCAGTCGGTCTTGGAACACTGAAGCTTTCTTT. This codes for CASSRSWNTEAFF.

The J gene is TRBJ2-2, the V gene TRBV19; 7 nucleotides align to TRBD2. Germline CDR1 and CDR2: LNHDA and SQIVND (reference sequence). This CDR3 region has 15 residues. J lost 5 bases, V lost 5 bases, and 8 bases had no gene match. CDR3 loop: CASSVTRGGTGELFF. Written as DNA, the CDR3 is TGTGCCAGTAGTGTGACTAGGGGAGGGACCGGGGAGCTGTTTTTT.

This chain links TRBV10-2 with TRBJ2-2, with TRBD2 matching 7 bases. The V segment lost 9 bases and the J segment 1 base; nucleotides outside the gene matches: 8. The CDR3 has 15 residues. Germline loops: CDR1 WSHSY, CDR2 SAAADI. The CDR3 sequence is CASHPSGQNTGELFF. CDR3 in DNA: TGCGCCAGTCACCCTAGCGGACAGAACACCGGGGAGCTGTTTTTT.

The V call is TRBV5-8, the J call TRBJ2-2, with 10 bases lining up with TRBD1. With 5 bases clipped from V and 6 bases from J, the junction kept 7 bases outside the gene matches. The CDR3 runs 15 residues. Per germline, CDR1 SGHTS and CDR2 YDEGEE. CDR3 loop: CASRPWDRGPGELFF. CDR3 sequence (DNA): TGTGCCAGCAGACCTTGGGACAGGGGACCCGGGGAGCTGTTTTTT.

The CDR3 DNA reads as TGTGCCAGCAATGTAAACCGGGACAATGAGCAGTTCTTC. The encoded protein is CASNVNRDNEQFF. The chain recombines TRBV28 with TRBJ2-1; no firm D call. V was trimmed by 7 bases and J by 5 bases, leaving 12 bases between them. CDR1 is MDHEN, CDR2 SYDVKM, per germline. The CDR3 extends over 13 amino acids.

The rearrangement joins TRBV18 to TRBJ1-6; 9 bases match TRBD1. The CDR3 has 14 residues. Germline V gene lookup returns CDR1 KGHSH and CDR2 LQKENI. Unmatched junction bases numbered 4, after V lost 3 bases and J lost 10 bases. The CDR3 DNA reads as TGTGCCAGCTCACCGGGACAGGGTCCCTCACCCCTCCACTTT. Translating gives CASSPGQGPSPLHF. The full variable domain, rest sourced from reference TRBV18 and TRBJ1-6, is NAGVMQNPRHLVRRRGQEARLRCSPMKGHSHVYWYRQLPEEGLKFMVYLQKENIIDESGMPKERFSAEFPKEGPSILRIQQVVRGDSAAYFCASSPGQGPSPLHFGNGTRLTVT.

Here the CDR3 DNA reads TGCACCGAAATCTCCCTGGAAGGCTACACCTTC. Translated: CTEISLEGYTF. The chain is built from TRBV29-1 and TRBJ1-2, with no clear D. Germline-derived CDR1 and CDR2 are SQVTM and ANQGSEA. The CDR3 contains 11 residues.

This CDR3 is CATSRDYTGTDTQYF. CDR3 nucleotides: TGTGCCACCAGCAGAGATTATACGGGGACAGATACGCAGTATTTT. This rearrangement joins TRBV15 to TRBJ2-3, with D possibly matching TRBD2 (5 bases). V lost 0 bases and J 3 bases, leaving 10 bases between the germline ends. The CDR3 has 15 residues. Germline values: CDR1 LNHNV, CDR2 YYDKDF (reference sequence).

The CDR3, as DNA: TGTGCCAGCAGCGTAGGACCGGGACTAGCGGAGGGGGAGACCCAGTACTTC. This translates into CASSVGPGLAEGETQYF. The chain is built from TRBV9 and TRBJ2-5, with TRBD2 identical over 11 bases. V lost 0 bases and J lost 5; bases outside the gene matches: 9. Germline loops: CDR1 SGDLS, CDR2 YYNGEE. The CDR3 totals 17 residues.

The gene calls are TRBV5-1 and TRBJ1-2; TRBD1 might be the D (6 bases). The CDR3 has 14 amino acids. Germline V gene lookup returns CDR1 SGHRS and CDR2 YFSETQ. V was trimmed by 4 bases and J by 1 base, leaving 11 bases between them. Written as DNA, the CDR3 is TGCGCCAGCAGCACGCAGGGGATTAACTATGGCTACACCTTC. Amino acid sequence: CASSTQGINYGYTF.

The rearrangement uses TRBV6-5 and TRBJ2-1; either TRBD1 or TRBD2 may supply D (6 bases each). The CDR3 is made up of 15 amino acids. Germline CDR1 is MNHEY and CDR2 is SVGAGI. The V end was cut by 2 bases, the J end by 5 bases, with 13 bases between. CDR3 in DNA: TGTGCCAGCAGTTACGGAGGGGGACGGAACAATGAGCAGTTCTTC. This translates into CASSYGGGRNNEQFF.

The genes are TRBV5-4 and TRBJ1-3; D gene unclear. The CDR3 spans 12 residues. Per the germline V gene, CDR1 is SGHNT and CDR2 is YYREEE (reference sequence). Trimming pared 0 bases from V and 8 bases from J, leaving 6 bases between. CDR3 DNA: TGTGCCAGCAGCTTGGATCGGTACACCATATATTTT. It yields the protein CASSLDRYTIYF.

The chain carries TRBV2 and TRBJ2-5; D might be TRBD2 (7 bases). The CDR3 has 15 residues. The germline V and J ends were trimmed by 6 bases and 5 bases, with 19 bases remaining between them. The germline gives CDR1 SNHLY, CDR2 FYNNEI. The CDR3 DNA reads as TGTGCCAGCAGGAAGGAGGCGGGGGCGAGTGAGACCCAGTACTTC. Its protein is CASRKEAGASETQYF.

The chain has TRBV7-9 and TRBJ2-7; no firm D call. Germline V gene lookup returns CDR1 SEHNR and CDR2 FQNEAQ (reference sequence). The CDR3 is 15 residues long. Between the trimmed V and J ends, which lost 2 bases and 5 bases, there was a span of 16 bases. CDR3 region: CASSLWRPGAHEQYF. CDR3 nucleotide sequence: TGTGCCAGCAGCTTATGGCGCCCTGGTGCCCACGAGCAGTACTTC.

This chain links TRBV4-2 with TRBJ2-7; D is ambiguous. Looked up from germline, CDR1 is LGHNA and CDR2 is YNFKEQ. The CDR3 is made up of 16 amino acids. With 0 bases removed from V and 5 bases from J, the gap between germline ends came to 17 bases. The CDR3 DNA sequence: TGTGCCAGCAGCCAAGAAGTAACTGCCCCCTTACACGAGCAGTACTTC. Encoded protein: CASSQEVTAPLHEQYF.

This clone was observed once. The chain has TRBV18 and TRBJ2-3; D may match TRBD1 or TRBD2 (6 bases each). Germline loops: CDR1 KGHSH, CDR2 LQKENI. The CDR3 runs 16 residues. Trimming took off 8 bases at V and 3 bases at J, with 21 bases between the two ends. CDR3 nucleotide sequence: TGTGCCAGCAAACCCCCCGGGGGCAGGGTGACAGATACGCAGTATTTT. Amino acid sequence: CASKPPGGRVTDTQYF.

The chain carries TRBV6-1 and TRBJ1-5; D call uncertain. CDR1 MNHNS and CDR2 SASEGT come from the germline V gene. V was cut by 8 bases and J by 0 bases, with 11 bases left in between. The CDR3 is 14 residues long. The CDR3 DNA reads TGTGCCAGCCTGAGACTGTATAGCAATCAGCCCCAGCATTTT. Amino acids: CASLRLYSNQPQHF.

V gene TRBV28 combines with J gene TRBJ1-2; the D is unclear. The CDR3 is 13 residues long. V lost 6 bases and J lost 0, with 8 bases in between. CDR1 is MDHEN, CDR2 SYDVKM, per germline. The chain's CDR3 is CASRPDANYGYTF. CDR3 bases: TGTGCCAGCAGGCCTGACGCTAACTATGGCTACACCTTC.